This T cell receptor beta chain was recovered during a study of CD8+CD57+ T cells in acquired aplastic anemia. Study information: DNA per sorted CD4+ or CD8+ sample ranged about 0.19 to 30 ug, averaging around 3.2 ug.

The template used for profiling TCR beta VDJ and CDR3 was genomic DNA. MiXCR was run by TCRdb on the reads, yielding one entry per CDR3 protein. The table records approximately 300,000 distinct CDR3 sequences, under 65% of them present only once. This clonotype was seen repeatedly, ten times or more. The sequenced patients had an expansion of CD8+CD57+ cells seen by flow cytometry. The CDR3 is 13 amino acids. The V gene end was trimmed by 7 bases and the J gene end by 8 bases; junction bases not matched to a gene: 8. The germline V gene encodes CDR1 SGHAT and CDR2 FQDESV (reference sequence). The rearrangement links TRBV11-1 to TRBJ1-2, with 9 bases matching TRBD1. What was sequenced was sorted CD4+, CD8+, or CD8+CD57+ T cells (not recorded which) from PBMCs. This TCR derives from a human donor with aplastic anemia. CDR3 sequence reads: CASTTGQGSGYTF. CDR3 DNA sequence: TGTGCCAGCACGACGGGACAGGGTTCCGGCTACACCTTC.